Listed below are T cell receptor beta chains from one sample, sequenced in a study of shared clonotypes between healthy human individuals. TCRdb's copy holds only in-frame clones and misses some; the assay was immunoSEQ multiplex PCR. This sample carries about 1.1 million clones, around 82% of them seen once, and the ten largest clones take under 0.6%. The material sequenced was memory CD4+ T cells from PBMCs. All receptors come from a man aged 18 to 29 in good health. Some clones in this sample may be carry-over from other donors' samples. Each CDR3 is given with its conserved first and last residue. The D gene is left open where the match is weak. Rows give clone size only sometimes, using once, few, many, or a class for an expanded clone.

abundance	v_gene	d_gene	j_gene	len	CDR3aa	CDR3nt
NA	TRBV25-1	NA	TRBJ2-1	14	CASSTRTVSNEQFF	TGTGCCAGCAGTACCCGGACAGTATCCAATGAGCAGTTCTTC
NA	TRBV28	NA	TRBJ2-3	14	CASSRVGATDTQYF	TGTGCCAGTAGCAGGGTGGGGGCCACAGATACGCAGTATTTT
NA	TRBV6-5	NA	TRBJ2-2	16	CASSYSGSRITGELFF	TGTGCCAGCAGTTACTCGGGCAGTAGAATCACCGGGGAGCTGTTTTTT
NA	TRBV7-2	NA	TRBJ2-3	15	CASSLVRGFTDTQYF	TGTGCCAGCAGCTTAGTAAGGGGATTCACAGATACGCAGTATTTT
once	TRBV19	NA	TRBJ2-1	14	CASSIGDSYNEQFF	TGTGCCAGTAGTATCGGCGACAGCTACAATGAGCAGTTCTTC
NA	TRBV6-5	TRBD1	TRBJ2-4	14	CASRDSLAKNIQYF	TGTGCCAGTAGGGACAGTCTAGCCAAAAACATTCAGTACTTC
NA	TRBV11-3	NA	TRBJ2-5	13	CASSPGGQETQYF	TGTGCCAGCAGCCCCGGGGGCCAAGAGACCCAGTACTTC
once	TRBV28	NA	TRBJ1-4	16	CASSLWTRRGGEKLFF	TGTGCCAGCAGTTTATGGACACGTAGAGGGGGTGAAAAACTGTTTTTT
once	TRBV28	TRBD1	TRBJ1-3	15	CASTPRDRAGNTIYF	TGTGCCAGCACCCCTCGTGACAGGGCTGGAAACACCATATATTTT
NA	TRBV5-4	NA	TRBJ2-5	15	CASSLRLRDRETQYF	TGTGCCAGCAGCCTGCGGCTACGCGATAGGGAGACCCAGTACTTC
NA	TRBV5-1	TRBD2	TRBJ2-1	13	CASSDGTSGRALF	TGCGCCAGCAGCGACGGGACTAGCGGGAGGGCCCTCTTC
once	TRBV5-6	NA	TRBJ2-1	15	CASREGQGSYNEQFF	TGTGCCAGCAGGGAGGGGCAGGGCTCCTACAATGAGCAGTTCTTC
NA	TRBV29-1	TRBD2	TRBJ2-3	15	CSLREGLAGADTQYF	TGTTCTCTGCGGGAGGGACTAGCGGGAGCAGATACGCAGTATTTT
NA	TRBV2	NA	TRBJ2-2	14	CASSEGGLTGELFF	TGTGCCAGCAGTGAAGGGGGGCTCACCGGGGAGCTGTTTTTT
NA	TRBV2	NA	TRBJ2-5	14	CASSGLIREETQYF	TGTGCCAGCAGTGGACTCATCAGGGAGGAGACCCAGTACTTC